The present T cell receptor (beta chain) was sequenced within a study of blood T cell repertoires in COVID-19. Germline CDR1 SGHRS, CDR2 YFSETQ. Deletions cut 1 base from V and 3 bases from J, with 7 bases between. The CDR3 extends over 13 amino acids. Measured with immunoSEQ multiplex PCR; TCRdb has only the in-frame clones, and not every one. The data show about 190,000 clones, roughly 82% seen once. The clonotype comes from a woman aged 55-70 years with COVID-19, enrolled during active disease. The chain recombines TRBV5-1 with TRBJ2-5, with D unclear. Sequenced: peripheral blood. CDR3: CASSLRGEETQYF. The CDR3 nucleotides read TGCGCCAGCAGCTTGAGAGGTGAAGAGACCCAGTACTTC.